This T cell receptor beta chain was sequenced in a study of tumor and adjacent non-tumor tissue in lung cancer. Study-level information: Some 4.2 million productive TCRbeta reads were obtained per sample on average. Study results and limitations: Tumor tissue had significantly higher TCR diversity than normal lung. Top 100 clones took a larger repertoire share in normal lung.

RNA was extracted from bulk tissue without any cell sorting. To note about this clonotype: The antigen is unknown.

Three rounds of nested PCR, following a modified ARM-PCR protocol, produced the TCRbeta library. From the multiplex PCR reads, TCRdb called clonotypes with MiXCR, one entry per CDR3 protein. The sample includes some 200,000 distinct CDR3 sequences, approximately 74% of them seen just once. The CDR3 runs 15 residues. V lost 5 bases, J lost 7 bases, and 18 bases lay in between. In germline, CDR1 is MNHEY, CDR2 SVGEGT. The clonotype originates from a man in his 60s with non-small cell lung cancer. The gene calls are TRBV6-2 or TRBV6-3 and TRBJ2-1, with D maybe TRBD2 (6 bases). Sequenced: lung tumor tissue. CDR3: CASSTIARGRNEQFF. The CDR3 DNA sequence: TGTGCCAGCAGTACGATAGCGAGAGGGAGGAATGAGCAGTTCTTC.